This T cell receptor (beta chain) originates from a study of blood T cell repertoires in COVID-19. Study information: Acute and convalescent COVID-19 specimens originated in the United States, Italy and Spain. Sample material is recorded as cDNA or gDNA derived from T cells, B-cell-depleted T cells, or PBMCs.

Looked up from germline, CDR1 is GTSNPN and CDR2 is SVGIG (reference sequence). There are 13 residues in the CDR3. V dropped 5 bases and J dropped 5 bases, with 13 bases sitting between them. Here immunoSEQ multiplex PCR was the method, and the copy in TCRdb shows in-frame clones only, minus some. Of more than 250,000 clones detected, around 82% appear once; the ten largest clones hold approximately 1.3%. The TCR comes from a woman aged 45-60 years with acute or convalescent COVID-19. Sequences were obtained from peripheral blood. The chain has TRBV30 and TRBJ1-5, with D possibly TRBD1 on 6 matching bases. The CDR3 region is CAWGNREDQPQHF. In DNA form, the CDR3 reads TGTGCCTGGGGTAACAGGGAAGATCAGCCCCAGCATTTT. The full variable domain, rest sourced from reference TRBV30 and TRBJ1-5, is SQTIHQWPATLVQPVGSPLSLECTVEGTSNPNLYWYRQAAGRGLQLLFYSVGIGQISSEVPQNLSASRPQDRQFILSSKKLLLSDSGFYLCAWGNREDQPQHFGDGTRLSIL.